This T cell receptor beta chain was sequenced for a study of cytomegalovirus exposure and HLA in healthy donors. Overall study: Across 300 to 400 genotyped donors, about 81% landed in the Caucasian-associated ancestry cluster.

PCR primers comprised 60 Vbeta and 13 Jbeta primers. Profiled with immunoSEQ multiplex PCR; TCRdb holds only in-frame clones, not every one. The sample carries 150,000 to 200,000 clones, under 80% recorded once. The CDR3 contains 12 residues. The germline V and J ends were trimmed by 8 bases and 1 base, with 7 bases remaining between them. Germline V CDR1 and CDR2: WNHNN, SYGVQD (reference sequence). This chain joins TRBV10-1 and TRBJ2-3, with D perhaps matching TRBD1 (5 bases). This TCR derives from a female donor in good health and CMV-seronegative. The sample was PBMCs. CDR3 DNA: TGCGCCAGCGGACAAGGCACAGATACGCAGTATTTT. It codes for CASGQGTDTQYF.